This T cell receptor (beta chain) was recovered during a study of post-analysis software for immune sequencing data (dated by TCRdb to between 2015 and 2017). Turning to the overall study: Relapsing-remitting, secondary progressive and progressive-relapsing multiple sclerosis were recorded as disease courses, and subtype annotation was lacking for some patients. The multiple sclerosis patient repertoires were compared with more than 9 previously published healthy control repertoires from donors aged roughly 6 to 25 years. A subset of samples was prepared in parallel using single-end sample barcoding, then pooled and co-amplified after Illumina adapter ligation.

As encoded in the germline V gene, CDR1 is SGHRS while CDR2 is YFSETQ. Here V drops 7 bases and J drops 3 bases, and the junction holds 12 bases not matched to any gene. The CDR3, cysteine through phenylalanine, is 15 amino acids long. Solely the CDR3 DNA is kept, with 45 bases framed from the first base. This clonotype was observed a handful of times. This receptor's antigen is unknown. No qualities accompany the bases; no much larger clone lies one base away. Overall results and qualifications from the work: Strong co-clustering of samples prepared in the same batch was shown by direct clustering with F measure, prompting a batch-effect correction. Patients showed significantly higher frequencies than controls for about 5 TRBV segments, among them TRBV5-6, TRBV5-1 and TRBV20-1. The control group was slightly older than the multiple sclerosis patient group. Normalized Chao1 diversity was significantly lower in multiple sclerosis patients than controls, suggesting substantial peripheral T-cell clonal expansion.

The library was obtained by PCR. Instrument used: Illumina HiSeq 2500. To reduce PCR and sequencing biases, unique molecular identifiers were built into the TCR beta cDNA libraries. Approximately 500,000 cDNA molecules were obtained per 1 to 10 million input T cells, so each molecule approximated one T cell. The patient libraries were prepared and sequenced using the same protocol as the earlier healthy control dataset. Samples belonging to the same batch were prepared together, multiplexed and sequenced on a shared HiSeq lane. The source study handled its data this way. MIGEC was used to process the raw barcoded reads, and molecular identifier groups with only a single read were discarded before consensus assembly and CDR3 extraction. Clonotype tables were post-analysed with VDJtools, normalizing diversity by down-sampling all datasets to the smallest sample size. In repertoire overlap clustering, CDR3 amino acid sequences, but not nucleotide sequences, were matched to correct batch-related cross-sample contamination. TCRdb applied fastp at Q25 and MiXCR to the public reads, then kept only in-frame beta chains. Entries that share a CDR3 protein sequence are merged under the most common genes and DNA. The V and J calls, along with clone size, are taken from TCRdb and not from the paper's own processing. The sample contains 820,000 or so distinct CDR3 sequences, approximately 53% of them found a single time. Jointly, the top ten make up 4% to 5.5% of the sample.

To demonstrate the VDJtools post-analysis software, TCR beta repertoires were profiled from the peripheral blood of over ten young patients with multiple sclerosis. Multiple sclerosis patients were children and adolescents aged 6 to 15 years. Recombination connected TRBV5-1 to TRBJ2-7, with 8 middle bases fitting TRBD2. This TCR was recovered from a girl aged 10-17 years with multiple sclerosis. Sequenced input: blood. The DNA is TGCGCCAGCCACTTCGGGGGGGAGCGGAACTACGAGCAGTACTTC. This is translated as CASHFGGERNYEQYF. This CDR3, with the reference TRBV5-1 and TRBJ2-7 proteins standing in past its ends, gives the full variable domain KAGVTQTPRYLIKTRGQQVTLSCSPISGHRSVSWYQQTPGQGLQFLFEYFSETQRNKGNFPGRFSGRQFSNSRSEMNVSTLELGDSALYLCASHFGGERNYEQYFGPGTRLTVT.